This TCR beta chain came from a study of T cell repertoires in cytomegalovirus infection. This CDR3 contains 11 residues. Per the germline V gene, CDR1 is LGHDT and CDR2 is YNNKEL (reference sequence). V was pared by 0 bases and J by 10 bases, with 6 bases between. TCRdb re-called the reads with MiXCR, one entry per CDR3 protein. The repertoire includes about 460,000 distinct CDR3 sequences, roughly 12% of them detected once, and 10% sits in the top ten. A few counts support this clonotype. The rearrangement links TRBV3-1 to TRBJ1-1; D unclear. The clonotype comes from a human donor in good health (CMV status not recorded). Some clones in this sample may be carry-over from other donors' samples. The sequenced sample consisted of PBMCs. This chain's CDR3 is CASSQDRGAFF. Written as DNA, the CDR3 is TGTGCCAGCAGCCAAGACCGGGGAGCTTTCTTT.